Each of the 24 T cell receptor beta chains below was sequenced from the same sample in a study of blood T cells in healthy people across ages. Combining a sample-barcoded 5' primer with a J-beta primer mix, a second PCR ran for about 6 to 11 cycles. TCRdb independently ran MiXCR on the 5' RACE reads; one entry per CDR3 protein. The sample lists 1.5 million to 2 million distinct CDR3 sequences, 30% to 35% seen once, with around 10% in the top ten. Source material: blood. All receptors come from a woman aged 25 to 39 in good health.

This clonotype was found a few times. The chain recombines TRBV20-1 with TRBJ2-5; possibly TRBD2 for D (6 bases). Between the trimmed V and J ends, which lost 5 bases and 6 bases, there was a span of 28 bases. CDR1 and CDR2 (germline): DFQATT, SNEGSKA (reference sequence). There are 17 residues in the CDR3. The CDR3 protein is CSAPRDGSSGGRKTQYF. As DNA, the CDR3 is TGCAGTGCTCCCCGTGACGGTAGTAGCGGAGGTCGGAAGACCCAGTACTTC.

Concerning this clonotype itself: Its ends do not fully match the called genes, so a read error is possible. The CDR3 spells CTSSQPGGANLQYF. In DNA form, the CDR3 reads TGTACCAGCAGTCAACCGGGGGGGGCGAATCTTCAGTACTTC. V is TRBV27 and J is TRBJ2-4; 8 bases map to TRBD2. Germline values: CDR1 MNHEY, CDR2 SMNVEV (reference sequence). This CDR3 spans 14 amino acids.

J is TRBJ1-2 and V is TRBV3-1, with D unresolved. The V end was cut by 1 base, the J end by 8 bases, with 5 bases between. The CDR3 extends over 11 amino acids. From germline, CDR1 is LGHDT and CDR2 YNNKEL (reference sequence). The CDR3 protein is CASSQAWGYTF. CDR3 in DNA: TGTGCCAGCAGCCAAGCTTGGGGCTACACCTTC.

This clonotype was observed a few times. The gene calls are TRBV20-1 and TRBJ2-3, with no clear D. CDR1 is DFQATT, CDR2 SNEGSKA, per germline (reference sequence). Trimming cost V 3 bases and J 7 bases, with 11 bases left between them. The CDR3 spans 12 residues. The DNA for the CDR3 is TGCAGTGCTAGTATTGGAGCGAATACGCAGTATTTT. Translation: CSASIGANTQYF.

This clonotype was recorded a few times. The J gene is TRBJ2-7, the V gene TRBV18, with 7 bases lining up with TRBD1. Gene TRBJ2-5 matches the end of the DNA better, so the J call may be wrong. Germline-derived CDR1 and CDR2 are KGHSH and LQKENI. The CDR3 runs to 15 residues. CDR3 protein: CASSPGAGGFETQYF. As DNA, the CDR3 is TGTGCCAGCTCACCAGGAGCAGGGGGATTTGAGACCCAGTACTTC.

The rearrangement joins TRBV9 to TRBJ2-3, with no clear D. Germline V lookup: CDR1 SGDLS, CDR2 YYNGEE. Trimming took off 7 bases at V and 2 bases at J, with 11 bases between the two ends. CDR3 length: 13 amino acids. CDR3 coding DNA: TGTGCCAGCCGGATGGGCCACACAGATACGCAGTATTTT. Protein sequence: CASRMGHTDTQYF.

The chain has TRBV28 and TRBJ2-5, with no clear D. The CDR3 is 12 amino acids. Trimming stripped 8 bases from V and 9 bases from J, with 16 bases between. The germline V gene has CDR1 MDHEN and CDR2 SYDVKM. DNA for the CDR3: TGTGCCAGCTATTCCCCTCCCGGGCCCCAGTACTTC. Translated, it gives CASYSPPGPQYF.

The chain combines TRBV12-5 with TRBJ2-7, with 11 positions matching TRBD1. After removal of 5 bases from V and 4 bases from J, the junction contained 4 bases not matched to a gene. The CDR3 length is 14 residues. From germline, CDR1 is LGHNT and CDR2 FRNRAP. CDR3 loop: CASGGGTGGYEQYF. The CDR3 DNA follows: TGTGCTAGTGGTGGCGGGACAGGGGGTTACGAGCAGTACTTC.

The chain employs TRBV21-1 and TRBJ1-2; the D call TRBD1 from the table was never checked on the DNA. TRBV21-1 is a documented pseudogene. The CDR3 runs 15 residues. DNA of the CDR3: TGTGCCAGCACCACACCGGGACAGGGAAGCTATGGCTACACCTTC. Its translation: CASTTPGQGSYGYTF.

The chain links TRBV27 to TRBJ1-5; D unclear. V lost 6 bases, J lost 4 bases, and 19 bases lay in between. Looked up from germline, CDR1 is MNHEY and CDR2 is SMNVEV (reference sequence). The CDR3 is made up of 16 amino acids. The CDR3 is CASSVTGGQRNQPQHF. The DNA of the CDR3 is TGTGCCAGCAGCGTAACTGGCGGGCAGAGGAATCAGCCCCAGCATTTT.

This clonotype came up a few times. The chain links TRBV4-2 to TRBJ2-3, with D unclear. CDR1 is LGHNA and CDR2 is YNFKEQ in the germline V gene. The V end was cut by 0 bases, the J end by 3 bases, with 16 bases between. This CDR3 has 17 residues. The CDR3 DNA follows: TGTGCCAGCAGCCAAGATTCCGCGGAACACAGAACAGATACGCAGTATTTT. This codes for CASSQDSAEHRTDTQYF.

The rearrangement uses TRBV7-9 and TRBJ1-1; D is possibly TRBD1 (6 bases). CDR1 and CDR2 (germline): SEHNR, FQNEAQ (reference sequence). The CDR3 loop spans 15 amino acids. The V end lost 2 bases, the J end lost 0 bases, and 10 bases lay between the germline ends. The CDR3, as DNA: TGTGCCAGCAGCTTACTACAGGGCATGAACACTGAAGCTTTCTTT. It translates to CASSLLQGMNTEAFF. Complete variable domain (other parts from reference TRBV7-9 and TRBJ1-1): DTGVSQNPRHKITKRGQNVTFRCDPISEHNRLYWYRQTLGQGPEFLTYFQNEAQLEKSRLLSDRFSAERPKGSFSTLEIQRTEQGDSAMYLCASSLLQGMNTEAFFGQGTRLTVV.

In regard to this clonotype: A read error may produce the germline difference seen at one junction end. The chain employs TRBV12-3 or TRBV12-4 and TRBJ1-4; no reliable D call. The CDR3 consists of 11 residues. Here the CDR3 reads CASGLKEKLFF. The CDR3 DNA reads TGTGCCAGCGGTTTAAAAGAGAAACTGTTTTTT.

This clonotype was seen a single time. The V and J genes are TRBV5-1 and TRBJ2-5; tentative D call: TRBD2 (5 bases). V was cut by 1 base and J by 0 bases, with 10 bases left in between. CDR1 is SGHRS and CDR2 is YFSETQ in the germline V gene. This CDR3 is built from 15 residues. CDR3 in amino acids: CASSLLTGYQETQYF. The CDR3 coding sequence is TGCGCCAGCAGCTTGTTGACGGGGTACCAAGAGACCCAGTACTTC.

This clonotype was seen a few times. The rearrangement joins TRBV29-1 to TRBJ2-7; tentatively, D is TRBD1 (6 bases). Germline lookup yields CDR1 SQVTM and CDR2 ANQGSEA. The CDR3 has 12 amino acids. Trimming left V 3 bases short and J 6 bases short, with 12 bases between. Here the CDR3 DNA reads TGCAGCGTTGACCAGGGGAGAACCGAGCAGTACTTC. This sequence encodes CSVDQGRTEQYF.

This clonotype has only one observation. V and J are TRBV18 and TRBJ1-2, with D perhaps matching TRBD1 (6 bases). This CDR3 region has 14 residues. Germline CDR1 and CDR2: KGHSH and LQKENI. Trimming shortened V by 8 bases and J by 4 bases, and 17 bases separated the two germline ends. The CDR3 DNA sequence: TGTGCCAGCGCTTCGGGACATACGGTCTATGGCTACACCTTC. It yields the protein CASASGHTVYGYTF.

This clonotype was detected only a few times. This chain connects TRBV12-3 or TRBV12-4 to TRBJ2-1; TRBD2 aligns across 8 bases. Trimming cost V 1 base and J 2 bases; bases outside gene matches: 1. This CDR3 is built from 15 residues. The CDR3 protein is CASSLGTSPYNEQFF. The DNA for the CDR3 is TGTGCCAGCAGTTTAGGGACTAGCCCCTACAATGAGCAGTTCTTC.

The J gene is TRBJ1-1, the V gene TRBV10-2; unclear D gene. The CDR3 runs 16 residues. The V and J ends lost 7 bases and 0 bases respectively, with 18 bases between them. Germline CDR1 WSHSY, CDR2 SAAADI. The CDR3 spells CASTGTGKTMNTEAFF. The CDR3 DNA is TGCGCCAGCACCGGTACGGGGAAGACCATGAACACTGAAGCTTTCTTT.

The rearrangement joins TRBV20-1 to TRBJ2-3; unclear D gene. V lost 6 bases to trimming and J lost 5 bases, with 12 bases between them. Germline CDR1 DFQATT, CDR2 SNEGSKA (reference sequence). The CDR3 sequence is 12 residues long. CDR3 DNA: TGCAGTGCAACATCAGGCATAGATACGCAGTATTTT. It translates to CSATSGIDTQYF.

The CDR3 here is CASKNGQGVYNQPQHF. The CDR3 DNA is TGTGCCAGCAAGAACGGCCAGGGGGTATACAATCAGCCCCAGCATTTT. The chain couples TRBV2 to TRBJ1-5; 7 nucleotides agree with TRBD1. V lost 7 bases and J lost 3; bases outside the gene matches: 12. Germline assignment: CDR1 SNHLY and CDR2 FYNNEI. The CDR3 has 16 amino acids.

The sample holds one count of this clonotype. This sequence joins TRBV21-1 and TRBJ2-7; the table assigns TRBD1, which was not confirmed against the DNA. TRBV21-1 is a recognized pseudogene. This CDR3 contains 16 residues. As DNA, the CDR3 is TGTGCCAGCAGCAAGTTATATGGGGGCAACGCTTACGAGCAGTACTTC. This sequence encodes CASSKLYGGNAYEQYF.

In nucleotides, the CDR3 is TGTGCCAGCAGCCAAGTAGGGACAGGGAAGGTCTACACCTTC. Amino acids: CASSQVGTGKVYTF. V and J are TRBV4-2 and TRBJ1-2; 9 bases align to TRBD1. CDR1 is LGHNA and CDR2 is YNFKEQ in the germline V gene. After removal of 1 base from V and 10 bases from J, the junction contained 7 bases not matched to a gene. The CDR3 spans 14 residues.

The CDR3: CSAAPGLAIDTQYF. In DNA form, the CDR3 reads TGCAGTGCTGCCCCGGGACTGGCGATAGATACGCAGTATTTT. The chain uses TRBV20-1 and TRBJ2-3; tentative D call: TRBD2 (6 bases). This CDR3 spans 14 amino acids. Germline V gene data show CDR1 as DFQATT and CDR2 as SNEGSKA (reference sequence). V lost 5 bases and J 5 bases, leaving 17 bases between the germline ends.

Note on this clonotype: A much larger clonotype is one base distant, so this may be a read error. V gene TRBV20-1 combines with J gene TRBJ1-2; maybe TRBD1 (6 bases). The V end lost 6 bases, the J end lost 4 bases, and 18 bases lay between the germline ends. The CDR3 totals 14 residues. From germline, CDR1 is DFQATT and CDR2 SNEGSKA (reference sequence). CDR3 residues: CSARRRGMSYGYTF. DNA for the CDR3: TGCAGTGCCCGAAGGAGGGGGATGAGCTATGGCTACACCTTC.